These 7 T cell receptor beta chains were all obtained from the same sample, sequenced in a study of blood T cell repertoires in COVID-19 (dated by TCRdb to the early 2020s). The method behind the library was the immunoSEQ multiplex PCR assay. TCRdb retrieved this table from immuneACCESS and kept in-frame rearrangements only. Not all clones are present; in checked studies, unresolved V genes account for under half, and no reason is known for the remainder. Counted in this sample were roughly 150,000 clones; around 80% of them appeared once. The ten largest clones take up approximately 10% of the sample. Sequencing input: peripheral blood. All receptors derive from a man between 60 and 70 years old who had recovered from COVID-19.

The chain recombines TRBV5-1 with TRBJ2-5, with D maybe TRBD2 (6 bases). In germline, CDR1 is SGHRS, CDR2 YFSETQ. Trimming took 3 bases from V and 5 from J, leaving 17 bases between them. The CDR3 loop spans 15 amino acids. This CDR3 is CASSSGGQAEETQYF. The CDR3 coding sequence is TGCGCCAGCAGCTCTGGAGGGCAGGCGGAGGAGACCCAGTACTTC.

The CDR3 DNA follows: TGTGCCAGCAACCCTTCCAGGGGGTTCGATCAGCCCCAGCATTTT. It translates to CASNPSRGFDQPQHF. The chain links TRBV28 to TRBJ1-5; 7 nucleotides match TRBD1. The CDR3 runs to 15 residues. Germline V gene data show CDR1 as MDHEN and CDR2 as SYDVKM. V dropped 7 bases and J dropped 5; count of bases not matched to a gene: 11.

The rearrangement joins TRBV6-6 to TRBJ2-6, with D maybe TRBD2 (6 bases). The CDR3 is 17 amino acids. Germline V gives CDR1 MNHNY, CDR2 SVGAGI (reference sequence). The ends were cut back, 5 bases at V and 1 base at J, with 15 bases in the middle. Here the CDR3 reads CASSLGTPGSGANVLTF. In DNA, the CDR3 is TGTGCCAGCAGTCTCGGGACTCCGGGATCTGGGGCCAACGTCCTGACTTTC.

V is TRBV6-5 and J is TRBJ2-7, with 9 bases lining up with TRBD1. V dropped 7 bases and J dropped 4; count of bases not matched to a gene: 8. This CDR3 has 14 amino acids. Germline CDR1 and CDR2: MNHEY and SVGAGI. The CDR3 region has the DNA TGTGCCAGCACCAGGACAGGGGCCTCATACGAGCAGTACTTC. Protein: CASTRTGASYEQYF.

V gene TRBV9 combines with J gene TRBJ2-2; D is possibly TRBD2 (7 bases). In germline, CDR1 is SGDLS, CDR2 YYNGEE. V was clipped by 3 bases and J by 6 bases, with 15 bases between them. The CDR3 loop spans 15 amino acids. This CDR3 is CASSAPGGRAGELFF. CDR3 in DNA: TGTGCCAGCAGCGCCCCGGGGGGCCGAGCCGGGGAGCTGTTTTTT.

This chain links TRBV3-1 (or the pseudogene TRBV3-2) with TRBJ1-1; no clear D gene. Looked up from germline, CDR1 is LGHDT and CDR2 is YNNKEL (reference sequence). The length of the CDR3 is 13 residues. The V and J ends lost 1 base and 2 bases respectively, with 5 bases between them. CDR3: CASSQAGNTEAFF. CDR3 DNA: TGTGCCAGCAGCCAAGCGGGAAACACTGAAGCTTTCTTT.

The chain is built from TRBV5-3 and TRBJ2-2, with TRBD2 identical over 14 bases. TRBV5-3 is an ORF; its function is uncertain. The CDR3 contains 18 residues. V dropped 4 bases and J dropped 4; count of bases not matched to a gene: 9. The CDR3 nucleotides read TGTGCCAGAAGCAAGGGACTAGCGGGGGAGGGTAGCACCGGGGAGCTGTTTTTT. It encodes CARSKGLAGEGSTGELFF.